The clone carrying this TCR beta chain was detected a few times. Sequenced by immunoSEQ multiplex PCR; TCRdb stores in-frame clones only, minus some. In the table there are some 200,000 clones, approximately 87% of which are singletons. The data derive from a study of blood T cell repertoires in COVID-19. On the study more broadly: T cells, B-cell-depleted T cells, or PBMCs supplied cDNA or gDNA.

V gave up 4 bases and J gave up 10 bases; unmatched junction bases: 13. Per germline, CDR1 SGHAT and CDR2 FQDESV (reference sequence). The CDR3 contains 15 residues. Sequencing input: peripheral blood. The chain employs TRBV11-1 and TRBJ2-1; 7 nucleotides align to TRBD1. The TCR was taken from a woman aged 45-65 years with acute or convalescent COVID-19. CDR3: CASSSRTGLRGEQFF. The CDR3 DNA reads TGTGCCAGCAGCTCCCGGACAGGCCTTCGAGGGGAGCAGTTCTTC.